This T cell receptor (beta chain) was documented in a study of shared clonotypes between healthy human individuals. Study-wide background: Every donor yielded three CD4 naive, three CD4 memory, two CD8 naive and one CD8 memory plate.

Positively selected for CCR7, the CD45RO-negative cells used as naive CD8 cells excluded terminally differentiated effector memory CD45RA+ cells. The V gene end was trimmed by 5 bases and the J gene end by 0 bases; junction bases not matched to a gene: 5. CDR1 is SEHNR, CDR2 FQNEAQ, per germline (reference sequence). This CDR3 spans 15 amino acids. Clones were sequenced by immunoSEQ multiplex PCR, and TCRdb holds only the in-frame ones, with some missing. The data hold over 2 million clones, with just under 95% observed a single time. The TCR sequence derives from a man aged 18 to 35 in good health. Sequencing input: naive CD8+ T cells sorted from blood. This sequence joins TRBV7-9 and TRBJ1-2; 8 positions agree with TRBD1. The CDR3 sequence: CASSHGQGSNYGYTF. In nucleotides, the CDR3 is TGTGCCAGCAGCCACGGACAGGGTTCTAACTATGGCTACACCTTC.